This section outlines one TCR beta chain sequence together with its context. Its antigen remains unidentified. With V trimmed by 7 bases and J by 7 bases, 8 bases remained unmatched. The V gene's germline CDR1 is GTSNPN and CDR2 SVGIG (reference sequence). The CDR3 consists of 12 residues. Template input was genomic DNA from bulk tumor (about 640 ng per sample). Biopsies, several per primary tumor and spaced far apart, were collected during surgery. Those enrolled were patients newly diagnosed with untreated non-small cell lung cancer and undergoing curative surgery. Using 32 V and 13 J primers, multiplex PCR amplified TCR beta CDR3. From the multiplex PCR reads, TCRdb called clonotypes with MiXCR, one entry per CDR3 protein. The sample shows 3,700 or so distinct CDR3 sequences, under 30% of them seen only once. The source of the sample is a study of immune heterogeneity within non-small cell lung tumors. Study-wide background: Squamous cell carcinomas accounted for 4 of the tumors, non-squamous carcinomas for roughly 10, and 1 was not otherwise specified.

Study outcomes and limitations: Identical dominant CDR3 beta clonotypes showed recurrence across tumor sites within a patient, and site-unique high-frequency clones were also present.

Sequences were obtained from lung tumor tissue. This chain uses TRBV30 with TRBJ2-3; TRBD2 aligns across 7 bases. The TCR sequence derives from a man between 60 and 75 years old with non-small cell lung cancer. The CDR3: CASGGAGYTQYF. The DNA of the CDR3 is TGTGCCTCGGGAGGCGCGGGGTATACGCAGTATTTT.